Listed here are 8 T cell receptor beta chains from one sample, sequenced in a study of beta chain features in type 1 diabetes. The authors reverse transcribed all of the isolated RNA, so sequencing captured expressed TCRB transcripts. Sequencing was performed with immunoSEQ multiplex PCR; in TCRdb, only in-frame clones are kept and a portion is missing. In the table there are more than 120,000 clones, 8% to 13% of which are singletons. Sequencing input: naive CD4+ T cells from blood. These receptors came from a man aged 18-30 years in good health.

The chain couples TRBV2 to TRBJ1-2, with no clear D. V was clipped by 1 base and J by 5 bases, with 11 bases between them. This CDR3 contains 14 residues. CDR1 and CDR2 from the germline V gene are SNHLY and FYNNEI. The CDR3 spells CASSEERAGYGYTF. CDR3 in DNA: TGTGCCAGCAGTGAAGAACGGGCGGGATATGGCTACACCTTC. Full variable domain (missing parts from reference TRBV2 and TRBJ1-2): EPEVTQTPSHQVTQMGQEVILRCVPISNHLYFYWYRQILGQKVEFLVSFYNNEISEKSEIFDDQFSVERPDGSNFTLKIRSTKLEDSAMYFCASSEERAGYGYTFGSGTRLTVV.

This clone was seen only a few times. The chain joins TRBV7-6 to TRBJ2-2, with 7 bases lining up with TRBD2. Germline V gene lookup returns CDR1 SGHVS and CDR2 FNYEAQ. The CDR3 contains 15 residues. The V segment lost 4 bases and the J segment 3 bases; nucleotides outside the gene matches: 5. The CDR3 nucleotides are TGTGCCAGCAGCTCAAGACGGGGGGACACCGGGGAGCTGTTTTTT. Protein: CASSSRRGDTGELFF.

V is TRBV7-3 and J is TRBJ2-1; D is unclear. Deletions cut 5 bases from V and 4 bases from J, with 9 bases between. Germline V gene lookup returns CDR1 SGHTA and CDR2 FQGTGA. The CDR3 has 13 amino acids. The CDR3 loop reads CASSAEKYNEQFF. CDR3 nucleotide sequence: TGTGCCAGCAGCGCGGAGAAATACAATGAGCAGTTCTTC.

This chain links TRBV6-4 with TRBJ2-6, with D unresolved. The ends were cut back, 2 bases at V and 0 bases at J, with 11 bases in the middle. This CDR3 comprises 17 residues. CDR1 is MRHNA, CDR2 SNTAGT, per germline. The CDR3 DNA reads TGTGCCAGCAGTGACGAGTACAGAGTCTCTGGGGCCAACGTCCTGACTTTC. Translation gives CASSDEYRVSGANVLTF.

The chain recombines TRBV28 with TRBJ1-2; the D gene is possibly TRBD1 (5 bases). This CDR3 is 16 amino acids long. The V gene's germline CDR1 is MDHEN and CDR2 SYDVKM. Trimming took off 4 bases at V and 4 bases at J, with 19 bases between the two ends. CDR3 DNA sequence: TGTGCCAGCAGTTACGACCTCGCTAGGGGTGGCTATGGCTACACCTTC. Translating gives CASSYDLARGGYGYTF.

The gene calls are TRBV10-3 and TRBJ2-3, with D perhaps TRBD2 (6 bases). The V end lost 7 bases, the J end lost 1 base, and 9 bases lay between the germline ends. The CDR3 extends over 13 amino acids. The V gene's germline CDR1 is ENHRY and CDR2 SYGVKD. DNA for the CDR3: TGTGCCATCACTACGGGGGGCACAGATACGCAGTATTTT. Translated, it gives CAITTGGTDTQYF.

This clone occurred a few times. This chain links TRBV27 with TRBJ1-5; D is unclear. This CDR3 has 14 residues. Germline V lookup: CDR1 MNHEY, CDR2 SMNVEV (reference sequence). Trimming took 5 bases from V and 0 from J, leaving 8 bases between them. CDR3 coding DNA: TGTGCCAGCAGTATTGGAGTTAGCAATCAGCCCCAGCATTTT. Translating gives CASSIGVSNQPQHF.

The rearrangement uses TRBV6-5 and TRBJ1-2; tentatively, D is TRBD1 (5 bases). The germline V gene encodes CDR1 MNHEY and CDR2 SVGAGI. The CDR3 has 13 residues. The V end lost 2 bases, the J end lost 5 bases, and 9 bases lay between the germline ends. The CDR3 DNA sequence: TGTGCCAGCAGTTACAACAGGCTTTATGGCTACACCTTC. Encoded protein: CASSYNRLYGYTF.